The clone carrying this T cell receptor (beta chain) was counted a few times. Trimming shortened V by 5 bases and J by 4 bases, and 14 bases separated the two germline ends. In germline, CDR1 is SQVTM, CDR2 ANQGSEA. This CDR3 is 13 amino acids long. The data are from a study of T cells in Graves' hyperthyroidism and ophthalmopathy. Amplified regions were TCR beta CDR3 sequences from RNA transcripts. When the TCR CDR3 underwent first-round RT-PCR, the HTBI primer set was used. TCRdb fed the multiplex PCR reads into MiXCR, producing one record per CDR3 protein. The table records about 350,000 distinct CDR3 sequences, around 14% of them present only once. Uncontrolled infection, other autoimmune disease, pregnancy or lactation led to exclusion.

The V gene is TRBV29-1, the J gene TRBJ1-1; D perhaps matches TRBD1 (5 bases). This sequence was found in a woman aged 25 to 45 with Graves' hyperthyroidism. The sample taken for sequencing was blood. Here the CDR3 DNA reads TGCAGCGTTCGGACACCCCAGGCCACTGAAGCTTTCTTT. Residues: CSVRTPQATEAFF.